The clone carrying this TCR beta chain has ten or more counts. Antigen: not known. V lost 5 bases and J lost 6; bases outside the gene matches: 12. Germline loops: CDR1 SGHAT, CDR2 FQNNGV. The CDR3 is 17 amino acids. This entry belongs to a study of CD8 T cells in ankylosing spondylitis. Study outcomes and limitations: With a CD8+ phenotype, disease-linked clones were relatively rare in peripheral blood. The clones that were linked to disease were reported to be significantly enriched in matched synovial fluid samples from ankylosing spondylitis patients. A TCR beta motif made of roughly eight highly homologous variants seemed typical of ankylosing spondylitis blood.

For TCR beta, libraries came from quantitative 5'-RACE with molecular barcodes. TCRdb re-called the 5' RACE reads with MiXCR, one entry per CDR3 protein. The sample holds roughly 670,000 distinct CDR3 sequences, around 20% seen once. Input material: blood, either unsorted or a sorted T cell fraction (not recorded which). This chain links TRBV11-2 with TRBJ2-1; 11 bases agree with TRBD1. The source is a male donor with ankylosing spondylitis. DNA of the CDR3: TGTGCCAGCAGCCTACGCCCCGGACAGGGGGCCGTCAATGAGCAGTTCTTC. This encodes CASSLRPGQGAVNEQFF.